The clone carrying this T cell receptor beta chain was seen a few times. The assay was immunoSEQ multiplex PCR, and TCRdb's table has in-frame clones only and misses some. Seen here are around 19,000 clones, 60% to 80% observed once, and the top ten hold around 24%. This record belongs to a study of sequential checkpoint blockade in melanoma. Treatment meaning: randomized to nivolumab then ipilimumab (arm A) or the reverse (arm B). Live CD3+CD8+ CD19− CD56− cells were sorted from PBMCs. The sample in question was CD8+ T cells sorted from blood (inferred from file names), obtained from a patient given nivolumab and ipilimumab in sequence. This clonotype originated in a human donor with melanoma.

CDR3 in DNA: TGTGCCAGCAGCGAAATCCCGACAGCCTCCTCTACCTACGAGCAGTACTTC. Protein sequence: CASSEIPTASSTYEQYF. The chain links TRBV6-1 to TRBJ2-7; weak D call: TRBD1 (5 bases). The CDR3 loop spans 17 amino acids. Germline lookup yields CDR1 MNHNS and CDR2 SASEGT. V was pared by 6 bases and J by 2 bases, with 23 bases between.